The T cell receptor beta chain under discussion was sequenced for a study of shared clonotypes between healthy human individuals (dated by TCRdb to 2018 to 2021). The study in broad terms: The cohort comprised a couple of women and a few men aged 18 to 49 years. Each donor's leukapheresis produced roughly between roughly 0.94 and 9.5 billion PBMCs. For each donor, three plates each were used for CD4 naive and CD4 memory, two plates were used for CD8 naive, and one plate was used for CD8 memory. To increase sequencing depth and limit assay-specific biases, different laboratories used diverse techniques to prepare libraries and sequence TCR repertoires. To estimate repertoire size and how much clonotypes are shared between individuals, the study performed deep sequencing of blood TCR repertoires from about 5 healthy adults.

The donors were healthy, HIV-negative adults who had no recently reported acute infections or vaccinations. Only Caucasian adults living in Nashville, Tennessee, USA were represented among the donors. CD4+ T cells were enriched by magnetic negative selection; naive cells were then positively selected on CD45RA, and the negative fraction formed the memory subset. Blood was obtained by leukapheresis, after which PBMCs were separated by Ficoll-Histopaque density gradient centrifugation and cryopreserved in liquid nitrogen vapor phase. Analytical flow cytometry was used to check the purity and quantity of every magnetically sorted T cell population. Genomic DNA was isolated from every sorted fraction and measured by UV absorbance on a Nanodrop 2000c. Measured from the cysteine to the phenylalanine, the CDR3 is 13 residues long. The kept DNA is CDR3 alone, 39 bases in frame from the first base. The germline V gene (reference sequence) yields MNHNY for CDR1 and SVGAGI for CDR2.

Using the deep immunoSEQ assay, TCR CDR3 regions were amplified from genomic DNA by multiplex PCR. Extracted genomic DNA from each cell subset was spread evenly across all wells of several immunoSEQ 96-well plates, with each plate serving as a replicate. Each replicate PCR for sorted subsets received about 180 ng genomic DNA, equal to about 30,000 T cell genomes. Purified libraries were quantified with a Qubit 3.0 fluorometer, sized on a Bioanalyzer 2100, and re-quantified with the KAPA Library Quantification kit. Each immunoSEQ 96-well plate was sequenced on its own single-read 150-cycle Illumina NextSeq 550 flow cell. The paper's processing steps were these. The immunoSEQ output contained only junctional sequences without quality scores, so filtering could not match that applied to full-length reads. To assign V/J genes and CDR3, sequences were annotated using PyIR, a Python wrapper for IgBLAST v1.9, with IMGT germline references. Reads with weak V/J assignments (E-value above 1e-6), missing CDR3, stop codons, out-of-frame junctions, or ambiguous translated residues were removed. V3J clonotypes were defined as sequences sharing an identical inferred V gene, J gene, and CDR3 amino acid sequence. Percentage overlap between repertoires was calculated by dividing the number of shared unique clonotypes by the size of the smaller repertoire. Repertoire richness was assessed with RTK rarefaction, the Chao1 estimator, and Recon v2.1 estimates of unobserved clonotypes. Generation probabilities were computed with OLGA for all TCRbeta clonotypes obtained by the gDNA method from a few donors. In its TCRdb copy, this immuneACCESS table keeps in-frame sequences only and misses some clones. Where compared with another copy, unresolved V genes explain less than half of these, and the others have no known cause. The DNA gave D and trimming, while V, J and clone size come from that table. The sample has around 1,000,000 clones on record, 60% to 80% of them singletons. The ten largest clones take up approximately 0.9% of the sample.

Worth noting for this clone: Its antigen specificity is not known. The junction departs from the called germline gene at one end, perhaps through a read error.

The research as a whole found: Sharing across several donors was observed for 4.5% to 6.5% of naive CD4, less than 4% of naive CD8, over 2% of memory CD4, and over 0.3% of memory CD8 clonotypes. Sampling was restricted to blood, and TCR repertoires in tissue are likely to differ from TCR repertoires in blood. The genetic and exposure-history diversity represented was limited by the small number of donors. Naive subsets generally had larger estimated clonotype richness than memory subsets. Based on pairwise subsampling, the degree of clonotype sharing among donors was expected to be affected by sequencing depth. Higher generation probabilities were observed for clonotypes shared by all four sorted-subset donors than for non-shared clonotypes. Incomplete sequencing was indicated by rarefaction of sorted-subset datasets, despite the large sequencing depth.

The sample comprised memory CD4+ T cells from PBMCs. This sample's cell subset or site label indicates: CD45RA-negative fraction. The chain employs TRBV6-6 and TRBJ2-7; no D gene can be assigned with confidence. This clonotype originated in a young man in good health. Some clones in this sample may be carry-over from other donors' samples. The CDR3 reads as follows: CASSLSTNYKQYF. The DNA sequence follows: TGTGCCAGCAGTTTGTCAACCAACTACAAGCAATACTTC.